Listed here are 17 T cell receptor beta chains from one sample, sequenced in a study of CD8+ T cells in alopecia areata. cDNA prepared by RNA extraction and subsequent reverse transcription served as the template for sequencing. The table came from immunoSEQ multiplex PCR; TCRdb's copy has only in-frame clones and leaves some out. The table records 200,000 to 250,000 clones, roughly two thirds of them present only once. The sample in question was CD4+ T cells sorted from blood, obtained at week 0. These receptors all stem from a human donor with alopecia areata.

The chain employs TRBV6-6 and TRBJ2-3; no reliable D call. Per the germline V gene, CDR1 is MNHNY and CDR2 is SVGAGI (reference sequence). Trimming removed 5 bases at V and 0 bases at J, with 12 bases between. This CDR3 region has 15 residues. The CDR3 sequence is CASSLLTASTDTQYF. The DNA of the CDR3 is TGTGCCAGCAGTCTCCTTACTGCGAGCACAGATACGCAGTATTTT.

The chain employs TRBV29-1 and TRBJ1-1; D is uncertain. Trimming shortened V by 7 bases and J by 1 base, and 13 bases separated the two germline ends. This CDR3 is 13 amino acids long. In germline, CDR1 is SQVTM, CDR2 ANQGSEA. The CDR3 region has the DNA TGCAGCGGGGAGGACTTTCCGAACACTGAAGCTTTCTTT. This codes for CSGEDFPNTEAFF.

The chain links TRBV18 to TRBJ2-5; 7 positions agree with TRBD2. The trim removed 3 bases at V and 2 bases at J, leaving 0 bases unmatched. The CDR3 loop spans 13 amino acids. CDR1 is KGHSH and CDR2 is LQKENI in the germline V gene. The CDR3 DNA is TGTGCCAGCTCACCGGGACTACAAGAGACCCAGTACTTC. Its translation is CASSPGLQETQYF.

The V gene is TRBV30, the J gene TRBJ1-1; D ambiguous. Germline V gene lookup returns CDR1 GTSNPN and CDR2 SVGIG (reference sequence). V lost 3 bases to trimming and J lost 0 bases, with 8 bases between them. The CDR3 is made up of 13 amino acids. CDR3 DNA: TGTGCCTGGAGCCTAACGCTGAACACTGAAGCTTTCTTT. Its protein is CAWSLTLNTEAFF.

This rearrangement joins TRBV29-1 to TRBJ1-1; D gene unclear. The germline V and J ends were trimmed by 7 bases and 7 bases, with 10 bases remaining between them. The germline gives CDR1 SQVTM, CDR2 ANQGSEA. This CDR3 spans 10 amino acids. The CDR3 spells CSANRYEAFF. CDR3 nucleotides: TGCAGCGCAAACAGATATGAAGCTTTCTTT. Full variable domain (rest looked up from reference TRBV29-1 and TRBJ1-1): SAVISQKPSRDICQRGTSLTIQCQVDSQVTMMFWYRQQPGQSLTLIATANQGSEATYESGFVIDKFPISRPNLTFSTLTVSNMSPEDSSIYLCSANRYEAFFGQGTRLTVV.

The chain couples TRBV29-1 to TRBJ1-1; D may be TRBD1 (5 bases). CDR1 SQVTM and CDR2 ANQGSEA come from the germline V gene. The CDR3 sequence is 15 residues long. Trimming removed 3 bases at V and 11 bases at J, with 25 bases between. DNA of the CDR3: TGCAGCGTTGAGGGTCCTCGGGTTCAGGGCATTTGGGCTTTCTTT. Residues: CSVEGPRVQGIWAFF.

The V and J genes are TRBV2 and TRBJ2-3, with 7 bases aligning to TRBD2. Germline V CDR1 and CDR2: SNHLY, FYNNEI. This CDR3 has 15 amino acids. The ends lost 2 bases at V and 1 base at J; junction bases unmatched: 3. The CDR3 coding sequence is TGTGCCAGCAGTGAAAGGAGCGGGGGCACAGATACGCAGTATTTT. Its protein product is CASSERSGGTDTQYF.

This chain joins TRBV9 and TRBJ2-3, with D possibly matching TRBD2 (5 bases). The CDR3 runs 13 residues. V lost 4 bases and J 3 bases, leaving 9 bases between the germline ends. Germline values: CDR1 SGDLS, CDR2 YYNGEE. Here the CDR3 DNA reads TGTGCCAGCAGCACGGACTCGACAGATACGCAGTATTTT. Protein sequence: CASSTDSTDTQYF. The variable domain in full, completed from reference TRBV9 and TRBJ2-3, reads DSGVTQTPKHLITATGQRVTLRCSPRSGDLSVYWYQQSLDQGLQFLIQYYNGEERAKGNILERFSAQQFPDLHSELNLSSLELGDSALYFCASSTDSTDTQYFGPGTRLTVL.

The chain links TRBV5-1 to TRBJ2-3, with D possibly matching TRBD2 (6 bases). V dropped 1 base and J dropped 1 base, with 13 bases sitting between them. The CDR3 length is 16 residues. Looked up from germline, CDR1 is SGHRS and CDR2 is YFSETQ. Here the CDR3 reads CASSLNVPGGTDTQYF. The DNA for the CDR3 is TGCGCCAGCAGCTTGAATGTACCGGGGGGCACAGATACGCAGTATTTT. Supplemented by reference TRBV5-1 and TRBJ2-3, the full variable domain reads KAGVTQTPRYLIKTRGQQVTLSCSPISGHRSVSWYQQTPGQGLQFLFEYFSETQRNKGNFPGRFSGRQFSNSRSEMNVSTLELGDSALYLCASSLNVPGGTDTQYFGPGTRLTVL.

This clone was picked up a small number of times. The CDR3, as DNA: TGCAGCGCGAGGAGCGCATCCTACGAGCAGTACTTC. Its translation: CSARSASYEQYF. The rearrangement joins TRBV29-1 to TRBJ2-7, with D hard to call. The CDR3 is made up of 12 amino acids. Trimming stripped 7 bases from V and 1 base from J, with 11 bases between. CDR1 is SQVTM, CDR2 ANQGSEA, per germline.

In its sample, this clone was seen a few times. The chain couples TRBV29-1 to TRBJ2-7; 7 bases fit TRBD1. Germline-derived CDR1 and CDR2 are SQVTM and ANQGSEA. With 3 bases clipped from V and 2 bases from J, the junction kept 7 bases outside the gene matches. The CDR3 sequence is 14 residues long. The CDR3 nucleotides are TGCAGCGTTGAGATGCGACAGGGCACCTACGAGCAGTACTTC. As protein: CSVEMRQGTYEQYF.

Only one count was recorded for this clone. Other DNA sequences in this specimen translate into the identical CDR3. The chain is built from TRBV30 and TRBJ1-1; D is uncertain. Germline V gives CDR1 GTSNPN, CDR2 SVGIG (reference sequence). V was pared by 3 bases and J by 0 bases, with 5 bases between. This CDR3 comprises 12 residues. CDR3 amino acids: CAWSRMNTEAFF. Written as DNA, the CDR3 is TGTGCCTGGAGCCGAATGAACACTGAAGCTTTCTTT.

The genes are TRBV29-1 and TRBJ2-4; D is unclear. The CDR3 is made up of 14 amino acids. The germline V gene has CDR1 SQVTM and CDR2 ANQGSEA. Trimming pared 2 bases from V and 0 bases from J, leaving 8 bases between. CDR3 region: CSVELLLAKNIQYF. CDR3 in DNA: TGCAGCGTTGAATTGCTCCTAGCCAAAAACATTCAGTACTTC.

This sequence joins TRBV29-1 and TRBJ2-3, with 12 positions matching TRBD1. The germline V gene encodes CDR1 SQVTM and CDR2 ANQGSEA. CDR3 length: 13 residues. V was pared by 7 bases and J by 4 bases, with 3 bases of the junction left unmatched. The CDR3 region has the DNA TGCAGCGGGGGACAGGGGGCAGCAGATACGCAGTATTTT. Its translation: CSGGQGAADTQYF.

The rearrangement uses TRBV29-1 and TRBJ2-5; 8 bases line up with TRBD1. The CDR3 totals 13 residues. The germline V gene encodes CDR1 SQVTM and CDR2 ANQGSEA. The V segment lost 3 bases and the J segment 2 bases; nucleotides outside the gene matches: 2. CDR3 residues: CSVDRGLQETQYF. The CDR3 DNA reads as TGCAGCGTTGACAGGGGGCTACAAGAGACCCAGTACTTC.

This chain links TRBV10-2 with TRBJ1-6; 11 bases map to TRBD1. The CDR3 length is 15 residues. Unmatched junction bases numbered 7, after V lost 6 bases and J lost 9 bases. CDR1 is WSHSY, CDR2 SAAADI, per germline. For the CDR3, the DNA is TGCGCCAGCAGCGCATCGGACAGGGGGCTTTCACCCCTCCACTTT. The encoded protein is CASSASDRGLSPLHF.

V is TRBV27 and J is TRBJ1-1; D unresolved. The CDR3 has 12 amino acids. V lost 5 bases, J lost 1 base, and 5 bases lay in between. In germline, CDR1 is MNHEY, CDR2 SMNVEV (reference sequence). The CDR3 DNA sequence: TGTGCCAGCAGTCGGTGGAACACTGAAGCTTTCTTT. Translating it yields CASSRWNTEAFF.